This T cell receptor (beta chain) was recorded in a study of vaccination and CD4 T cells after COVID-19. Study information: Cellular stimulation was performed using overlapping spike peptides derived from SARS-CoV-2, HCoV-NL63, HCoV-OC43 and HCoV-229E.

The trim removed 4 bases at V and 4 bases at J, leaving 6 bases unmatched. Germline CDR1 and CDR2: SGHTA and FQGNSA. CDR3 size: 15 residues. Scientists ran DNA taken from cultured CD4+ T cells through the Oncomine TCR Beta short-read assay for sequencing. In this case, cultured CD4+ T cells provided the extracted genomic DNA. TCRdb analysed the PCR reads with MiXCR anew, one entry per CDR3 protein. The table includes roughly 9,200 distinct CDR3 sequences, over 25% detected once. Concerning this clonotype itself: The antigen remains unidentified.

Study-level findings and limits: Spike mono-reactivity held for 304 of 307 vaccine-specific clones in convalescent patients. Convalescent patients saw a median around 86% of their reactive clones show up only after vaccination.

Described treatment: approximately 11-day PBMC culture with coronavirus spike peptide pools or control peptides (ViraFEST assay). CD4+ T-cell collection from the unexposed donor predated the COVID-19 pandemic (2011-2018). The receptor comes from a human donor in good health. The specimen sequenced was CD4+ T cells from blood, cultured in vitro. The chain is built from TRBV7-2 and TRBJ2-2, with 7 bases that match TRBD1. In DNA, the CDR3 is TGTGCCAGCAGCTACCGGGACAGCACCACCGGGGAGCTGTTTTTT. This codes for CASSYRDSTTGELFF.